These T cell receptor beta chains were read from a single sample in a study of metastatic and nonmetastatic thyroid tumors. TCRdb re-processed the PCR reads through MiXCR. The sample has 31,000 or so clones, over 15% seen once. Material: blood. The source is a female donor with papillary thyroid cancer or a benign thyroid nodule (not recorded which). Some clones in this sample may be carry-over from other donors' samples. The CDR3 runs from the conserved cysteine through the conserved F or W. D genes are given only for firm matches. Expanded clones get a size class; other rows say once, few or many, or leave the size out.

>TRBJ2-7|NA|TRBV29-1|many
TGCAGCGCCGTTCTTTCCTACGAGCAGTACTTC
CSAVLSYEQYF
>TRBJ2-7|NA|TRBV12-3/TRBV12-4|many
TGTGCCAGCAGTTTCGGGGGATCCCCCTACGAGCAGTACTTC
CASSFGGSPYEQYF
>TRBJ1-2|NA|TRBV5-1|NA
TGCGCCAGCAGCTTAGGGAATAAGATGTTAGGCTACACCTTC
CASSLGNKMLGYTF
>TRBJ1-2|TRBD1|TRBV6-1|few
TGTGCCAGCAGTCGCCTGACAGGGGGCGACTATGGCTACACCTTC
CASSRLTGGDYGYTF
>TRBJ2-5|TRBD1|TRBV29-1|many
TGCAGCGTTGAAGGGGACAGGAGTAATGTAGTCCAGTACTTC
CSVEGDRSNVVQYF
>TRBJ1-3|NA|TRBV5-1|many
TGCGCCAGCAGCTTGGAAGGGGCCCACACCATATATTTT
CASSLEGAHTIYF
>TRBJ2-3|TRBD2|TRBV9|many
TGTGCCAGCAGCGCAGGACTAGCGGGCGCGACAGATACGCAGTATTTT
CASSAGLAGATDTQYF
>TRBJ1-5|NA|TRBV28|few
TGTGCCAGCAGTTCGTCAGGACGGGGGTGCCGGAATCAGCCCCAGCATTTT
CASSSSGRGCRNQPQHF
>TRBJ1-2|TRBD1|TRBV2|many
TGTGCCAGCAGCCCAGACAGGGACCGGTTCTATGGCTACACCTTC
CASSPDRDRFYGYTF
>TRBJ2-2|TRBD2|TRBV6-1|NA
TGTGCCAGCAGTGAAGGGGCGGGGGGCCCGACCGTGGAGCTGTTTTTT
CASSEGAGGPTVELFF
>TRBJ1-1|NA|TRBV6-2/TRBV6-3|many
TGTGCCAGCCACCATTCGAACACTGAAGCTTTCTTT
CASHHSNTEAFF
>TRBJ1-2|NA|TRBV7-2|many
TGTGCCAGCAGCTTAGGGGTAGGCCTCAGCGGAGGCTACACCTTC
CASSLGVGLSGGYTF
>TRBJ1-1|NA|TRBV7-6|NA
TGTTCCAGCAGCTTTCCCGTGGCGGAAGCTTTCTTT
CSSSFPVAEAFF
>TRBJ2-3|NA|TRBV3-1|many
TGTGCCAGCAGCCTCTATGGCAGCCTAAGAGCAGATACGCAGTATTTT
CASSLYGSLRADTQYF
>TRBJ1-1|NA|TRBV10-3|many
TGTGCCATCAGTGAGTCGGCGAGGAACACTGAAGCTTTCTTT
CAISESARNTEAFF
>TRBJ2-5|NA|TRBV7-3|many
TGTGCCAGCAGCCGCGACGAGCAAGAGACCCAGTACTTC
CASSRDEQETQYF
>TRBJ2-2|NA|TRBV6-2/TRBV6-3|few
TGTGCCAGCAGTTATGCCCCGAACACCGGGGAGCTGTTTTTT
CASSYAPNTGELFF
>TRBJ2-7|NA|TRBV5-1|many
TGCGCCAGCAGCCCCGATTTGACAGGGACCGCGGGGGAGCAGTACTTC
CASSPDLTGTAGEQYF
>TRBJ2-1|NA|TRBV6-4|many
TGTGCCAGCAGTGACGGGGGCGGAAGCCATGAGCAGTTCTTC
CASSDGGGSHEQFF
>TRBJ2-1|NA|TRBV28|medium-sized
TGTGCCAGCAGTTCGTTGCGATGGTACTCCTACAATGAGCAGTTCTTC
CASSSLRWYSYNEQFF
>TRBJ2-7|NA|TRBV7-2|many
TGTGCCAGCAGCTTAAACTCAGTTACCTACGAGCAGTACTTC
CASSLNSVTYEQYF
>TRBJ2-3|TRBD2|TRBV4-2|once
TGTGCCAGCAGCCAAACTAGCGGGGGGGCCATGGATACGCAGTATTTT
CASSQTSGGAMDTQYF
>TRBJ2-1|TRBD2|TRBV5-6|many
TGTGCCAGCAGCTTGGCCGGGGCTAGCGGGAGCGGCGAGCAGTTCTTC
CASSLAGASGSGEQFF
>TRBJ2-5|NA|TRBV19|many
TGTGCCAGTAGTATTGGCAGACCCCGAGAGACCCAGTACTTC
CASSIGRPRETQYF
>TRBJ2-1|NA|TRBV9|many
TGTGCCAGCAGCGGATGGACTACCCCAGTCTACAATGAGCAGTTCTTC
CASSGWTTPVYNEQFF
>TRBJ1-3|TRBD1|TRBV6-4|many
TGTGCCAGCAGTGACCCCCCGGACAGGTCGTACGGAAACACCATATATTTT
CASSDPPDRSYGNTIYF
>TRBJ2-2|TRBD2|TRBV11-1|many
TGTGCCAGCCGGGGGGGACGCAGCACCGGGGAGCTGTTTTTT
CASRGGRSTGELFF
>TRBJ2-3|TRBD1|TRBV12-3/TRBV12-4|NA
TGTGCCAGCAGGACGGGACAGGGGGGCACAGATACGCAGTATTTT
CASRTGQGGTDTQYF
>TRBJ1-1|NA|TRBV9|NA
TGTGCCAGCAGCAGGGGGTTAGAAAACACTGAAGCTTTCTTT
CASSRGLENTEAFF
>TRBJ1-2|TRBD1|TRBV6-1|many
TGTGCCAGCAGTTCTACGACAGGGAGAGGCTATGGCTACACCTTC
CASSSTTGRGYGYTF
>TRBJ1-4|NA|TRBV4-1|NA
TGCGCCAGCAGCCTAGGGGGTAAAGAAAAACTGTTTTTT
CASSLGGKEKLFF
>TRBJ1-5|NA|TRBV7-2|once
TGTGCCAGCAGCCCCCTCCCGGGGGTCGGGAAGCCCCAGCATTTT
CASSPLPGVGKPQHF
>TRBJ2-1|TRBD2|TRBV5-6|many
TGTGCCAGCAGCCCCCCTAGCGGCTCCTACAATGAGCAGTTCTTC
CASSPPSGSYNEQFF
>TRBJ1-4|NA|TRBV20-1|many
TGCAGTGCCCGAACTACCACGTACCCACCAACTAATGAAAAACTGTTTTTT
CSARTTTYPPTNEKLFF
>TRBJ2-7|TRBD1|TRBV5-4|NA
TGTGCCAGCAGCTTTGGGACAGGGCGGTACGAGCAGTACTTC
CASSFGTGRYEQYF
>TRBJ2-2|NA|TRBV19|many
TGTGCCAGTAGCCCTCCCAGGGACAATACCGGGGAGCTGTTTTTT
CASSPPRDNTGELFF
>TRBJ1-5|TRBD1|TRBV19|NA
TGTGCCAGTGCTGACCCGGGACAGGGTTCGGCAAATCAGCCCCAGCATTTT
CASADPGQGSANQPQHF
>TRBJ2-1|TRBD2|TRBV18|many
TGTGCCAGCTCACCCGCTTGGGGGGGCTCCTACAATGAGCAGTTCTTC
CASSPAWGGSYNEQFF
>TRBJ1-4|NA|TRBV28|many
TGTGCCAGCAGCCCGACAGCTAATGAAAAACTGTTTTTT
CASSPTANEKLFF
>TRBJ2-7|TRBD1|TRBV5-1|NA
TGCGCCAGCAGCCCCGGGGACAGTGCTTACGAGCAGTACTTC
CASSPGDSAYEQYF
>TRBJ2-1|NA|TRBV14|many
TGTGCCAGCAGCCCTACTACCTACAATGAGCAGTTCTTC
CASSPTTYNEQFF
>TRBJ1-1|TRBD1|TRBV10-3|many
TGTGCCATCAGCTACAGGGGGCCAGAGTTCACTGAAGCTTTCTTT
CAISYRGPEFTEAFF
>TRBJ2-6|NA|TRBV7-7|many
TGTGCTAGCAGCCCAGATGGGGGGGCCAACGTCCTGACTTTC
CASSPDGGANVLTF
>TRBJ2-7|TRBD2|TRBV7-2|NA
TGTGCCAGCAGCTTAATGAGCGGGAGCTCCTACGAGCAGTACTTC
CASSLMSGSSYEQYF
>TRBJ2-3|NA|TRBV20-1|many
TGCAGTGCTAGGCCCAGGGCTATCACAGATACGCAGTATTTT
CSARPRAITDTQYF
>TRBJ1-1|TRBD1|TRBV5-5|medium-sized
TGTGCCAGCAGCCCACAGGGGGCGCTGACTGAAGCTTTCTTT
CASSPQGALTEAFF
>TRBJ2-3|NA|TRBV5-1|many
TGCGCCAGCAGCTTGGAGGTGGCCGGGCGCACAGATACGCAGTATTTT
CASSLEVAGRTDTQYF
>TRBJ2-3|TRBD1|TRBV4-1|few
TGCGCCAGCAGCCAAGACAGGGGAGACCCCGCAGGGGGAAACACAGATACGCAGTATTTT
CASSQDRGDPAGGNTDTQYF
>TRBJ1-1|NA|TRBV12-3/TRBV12-4|many
TGTGCCAGCAGTTTTGGGGGGCTGAACACTGAAGCTTTCTTT
CASSFGGLNTEAFF
>TRBJ2-7|TRBD1|TRBV5-1|few
TGCGCCAGCATCAGCGGACAGGTGGGTGTCAACGAGCAGTACTTC
CASISGQVGVNEQYF
>TRBJ1-2|NA|TRBV28|many
TGTGCCAGCAGTCGCATGAAGACGGGACCCTCATCCCGCACCTTC
CASSRMKTGPSSRTF
>TRBJ2-7|TRBD1|TRBV5-5|many
TGTGCCAGCATAATCCGACAGGGCGGTTACGAGCAGTACTTC
CASIIRQGGYEQYF